A selection of T cell receptor beta chains follows, all from one sample in a study of T cells in Graves' hyperthyroidism and ophthalmopathy. TCRdb fed the multiplex PCR reads into MiXCR, producing one record per CDR3 protein. The profile covers 200,000 to 300,000 distinct CDR3 sequences, with about 24% appearing a single time and about a third taken by the ten largest. Sequences were obtained from blood. The receptors shown here come from a woman aged 40-49 years with Graves' ophthalmopathy. The CDR3 runs from the conserved cysteine through the conserved F or W. Fields, in order: D gene, clone size, V gene, J gene, CDR3 DNA, CDR3 protein. D genes are given only for firm matches. Not every row has a clone size; where given, it reads once, few, many or a size class.

>TRBD1|many|TRBV12-3/TRBV12-4|TRBJ1-1
TGTGCCAGCACCTACAGGGGTCCTCTTGGGTACACTGAAGCTTTCTTT
CASTYRGPLGYTEAFF
>.|many|TRBV27|TRBJ2-5
TGTGCCAGCAGTGCTAGGTCGTTTGGGACCCAGTACTTC
CASSARSFGTQYF
>TRBD1|.|TRBV6-1|TRBJ2-4
TGTGCCAGCAATGACAGGGCCGCCAAAAACATTCAGTACTTC
CASNDRAAKNIQYF
>.|many|TRBV28|TRBJ2-5
TGTGCCAGCAGTGGCGAGATGGTGTACCAAGAGACCCAGTACTTC
CASSGEMVYQETQYF
>TRBD1|few|TRBV28|TRBJ2-5
TGTGCCAGCAGTCCTCCCCATCGGGACAGCCCAAACCAAGAGACCCAGTACTTC
CASSPPHRDSPNQETQYF
>TRBD2|.|TRBV18|TRBJ2-7
TGTGCCAGCTCACCACTAGCGGGAGCACCCTACGAGCAGTACTTC
CASSPLAGAPYEQYF
>TRBD1|many|TRBV3-1|TRBJ1-1
TGTGCCAGCAGCCCCGGGAGGGGGCAGGTTGAAGCTTTCTTT
CASSPGRGQVEAFF
>TRBD2|many|TRBV4-1|TRBJ2-4
TGCGCCAGCAGCCGAGCGGGAGGGGGCATTCAGTACTTC
CASSRAGGGIQYF
>TRBD2|many|TRBV28|TRBJ2-7
TGTGCCAGCAGTTTGACTAGCGGGCTCTCCTCCTACGAGCAGTACTTC
CASSLTSGLSSYEQYF
>.|.|TRBV2|TRBJ2-5
TGTGCCAGAAGTGCAACGGGACGAGAGACTCAGTACTTC
CARSATGRETQYF
>.|few|TRBV20-1|TRBJ1-6
TGCAGTGGGAGGGAGGGAAAACGGGATTCACCCCTCCACTTT
CSGREGKRDSPLHF
>.|.|TRBV6-1|TRBJ1-2
TGTGCCAGCAGTGATACTTATGGCTACACCTTC
CASSDTYGYTF
>TRBD1|many|TRBV2|TRBJ1-1
TGTGCCAGCGCAAGACAGGGGAACACTGAAGCTTTCTTT
CASARQGNTEAFF
>TRBD2|many|TRBV6-5|TRBJ2-7
TGTGCCAGCAGTTACGCGACTAGCGGGAGCTACGAGCAGTACTTC
CASSYATSGSYEQYF
>TRBD1|.|TRBV12-3/TRBV12-4|TRBJ2-5
TGTGCCAGCAGTTTGGGACAGGCGGTGGGGACCCAGTACTTC
CASSLGQAVGTQYF
>.|many|TRBV7-9|TRBJ1-1
TGTGCCAGCAGGGGGGACGAAGGGGACACTGAAGCTTTCTTT
CASRGDEGDTEAFF
>.|many|TRBV6-5|TRBJ1-2
TGTGCCAGCAGTTCCACCAGAGATCCGTCTAACTATGGCTACACCTTC
CASSSTRDPSNYGYTF
>TRBD1|many|TRBV10-3|TRBJ2-7
TGTGCCATCAGATCCGGGACAGGGGCCTACGAGCAGTACTTC
CAIRSGTGAYEQYF
>.|.|TRBV20-1|TRBJ2-7
TGCAGTTCAGACAGAAACTACGAGCAGTACTTC
CSSDRNYEQYF
>.|many|TRBV5-1|TRBJ2-7
TGCGCCAGCAGCTTGGTGGACAACGAGCAGTACTTC
CASSLVDNEQYF
>.|many|TRBV27|TRBJ1-2
TGTGCCAGCAGATTAGGGACAAGCTTCTATGGCTACACCTTC
CASRLGTSFYGYTF
>.|many|TRBV6-5|TRBJ1-5
TGTGCCACCCAGGGGCCTTACAATCAGCCCCAGCATTTT
CATQGPYNQPQHF
>TRBD2|few|TRBV6-2/TRBV6-3|TRBJ2-5
TGTGCCAGCAGCTTACTCGGGGGGGCCGCAGAGACCCAGTACTTC
CASSLLGGAAETQYF
>TRBD2|many|TRBV6-5|TRBJ2-5
TGTGCCAGCAGTTACACCGGGACTAGCACAGAGACCCAGTACTTC
CASSYTGTSTETQYF
>.|many|TRBV12-3/TRBV12-4|TRBJ2-5
TGTGCCAGCAGTTCGGGGGCCAGAGAGACCCAGTACTTC
CASSSGARETQYF
>TRBD1|many|TRBV18|TRBJ1-1
TGTGCCAGCTCAACCTATGGACAGGGCGGGACTGAAGCTTTCTTT
CASSTYGQGGTEAFF
>TRBD2|many|TRBV5-1|TRBJ2-2
TGCGCCAGCAGCAAAAGACTAGCGGGAGGCACCGGGGAGCTGTTTTTT
CASSKRLAGGTGELFF
>.|many|TRBV11-2|TRBJ2-7
TGTGCCAGCAGCTTAGGCAGTAGCGTTATTTCCTACGAGCAGTACTTC
CASSLGSSVISYEQYF
>.|many|TRBV10-2|TRBJ2-2
TGCGCCAGCAATCGGCAGGTGGGCACCGGGGAGCTGTTTTTT
CASNRQVGTGELFF
>TRBD2|few|TRBV11-2|TRBJ2-5
TGTGCCAGCAGCCTTAGCGGGGTAATCCAAGAGACCCAGTACTTC
CASSLSGVIQETQYF
>.|many|TRBV6-1|TRBJ1-1
TGTGCCAGCAATCCACAGGGAGCCCGCGGCACTGAAGCTTTCTTT
CASNPQGARGTEAFF
>.|many|TRBV12-3/TRBV12-4|TRBJ1-5
TGTGCCAGCAGCATGACAGCTAATAGCAATCAGCCCCAGCATTTT
CASSMTANSNQPQHF
>.|.|TRBV30|TRBJ2-7
TGTGCCTGGAGTGTATTCGTACGGGACGAGCAGTACTTC
CAWSVFVRDEQYF
>.|many|TRBV2|TRBJ1-1
TGTGCCAGCAGTCAAGGGGGGCGAACTGAAGCTTTCTTT
CASSQGGRTEAFF
>TRBD2|many|TRBV7-8|TRBJ2-5
TGTGCCAGCAGCTTATACCCACTAGCGGGAGAAGAGACCCAGTACTTC
CASSLYPLAGEETQYF
>TRBD2|.|TRBV6-1|TRBJ2-7
TGTGCCAGCAGGGGGGGGTATGGCTACGAGCAGTACTTC
CASRGGYGYEQYF
>.|many|TRBV27|TRBJ1-3
TGTGCCAGCAGACGGTGGAGGGGTGACTCTGGAAACACCATATATTTT
CASRRWRGDSGNTIYF
>.|.|TRBV2|TRBJ1-2
TGTGCCAGCGTTCTGGGCAGGAACTATGGCTACATCTTC
CASVLGRNYGYIF
>.|.|TRBV12-3/TRBV12-4|TRBJ2-7
TGTGCCAGCAAGTTTGTGGGCTACGAGCAGTACTTC
CASKFVGYEQYF
>TRBD1|many|TRBV20-1|TRBJ1-1
TGCAGTGCTATACCACAGGGGGCGTCGAACACTGAAGCTTTCTTT
CSAIPQGASNTEAFF
>.|many|TRBV6-5|TRBJ1-1
TGTGCCAGCAGCCCCAGGGCCCTAGGGGATGAAGCTTTCTTT
CASSPRALGDEAFF
>.|many|TRBV4-1|TRBJ2-5
TGCGCCAGCAGCCAAGAGCCGGGCCAAGAGACCCAGTACTTC
CASSQEPGQETQYF
>TRBD1|many|TRBV10-3|TRBJ1-3
TGTGCCATCAGAAGTGGGCCCGACAGGGACGGAAACACCATATATTTT
CAIRSGPDRDGNTIYF
>TRBD1|many|TRBV19|TRBJ1-2
TGTGCCAGTAGTTCCTCGGGACAGCTTAACTATGGCTACACCTTC
CASSSSGQLNYGYTF
>.|many|TRBV28|TRBJ1-1
TGTGCCAGCAAAGGAATTGGACAATTGAACACTGAAGCTTTCTTT
CASKGIGQLNTEAFF
>.|.|TRBV9|TRBJ2-5
TGTGCCAGCAGCGTAGGACAGGGAGGAGAGACCCAGTACTTC
CASSVGQGGETQYF
>.|many|TRBV5-1|TRBJ2-7
TGCGCCAGCAGCTACTGGCAGGGGAGCTCCTACGAGCAGTACTTC
CASSYWQGSSYEQYF
>.|many|TRBV4-1|TRBJ2-7
TGCGCCAGCAGTCAAGAAACAGCCTACTCCTACGAGCAGTACTTC
CASSQETAYSYEQYF
>.|many|TRBV5-1|TRBJ1-1
TGCGCCAGCAGCTTGCGGGGTCTTATCACTGAAGCTTTCTTT
CASSLRGLITEAFF
>TRBD1|many|TRBV28|TRBJ1-1
TGTGCCAGCAGCCCCGGGACAGGGTTGAACACTGAAGCTTTCTTT
CASSPGTGLNTEAFF
>TRBD2|few|TRBV13|TRBJ2-5
TGTGCCAGCAGCCATCCCGCGGGGGATGAAGAGACCCAGTACTTC
CASSHPAGDEETQYF
>.|few|TRBV5-5|TRBJ1-1
TGTGCCAGCAGCTTGTCGGGGGGTGCTGAAGCTTTCTTT
CASSLSGGAEAFF
>TRBD1|many|TRBV6-1|TRBJ1-1
TGTGCCAGCAGTGAGGGGACAGGGTGGGACACTGAAGCTTTCTTT
CASSEGTGWDTEAFF
>.|few|TRBV18|TRBJ1-1
TGTGCCAGCTCACCACTGTACAGGGTTTTTAACACTGAAGCTTTCTTT
CASSPLYRVFNTEAFF
>.|many|TRBV20-1|TRBJ2-4
TGCAGTGCCAGGAAGAGTGAGTGGGCCAAAAACATTCAGTACTTC
CSARKSEWAKNIQYF